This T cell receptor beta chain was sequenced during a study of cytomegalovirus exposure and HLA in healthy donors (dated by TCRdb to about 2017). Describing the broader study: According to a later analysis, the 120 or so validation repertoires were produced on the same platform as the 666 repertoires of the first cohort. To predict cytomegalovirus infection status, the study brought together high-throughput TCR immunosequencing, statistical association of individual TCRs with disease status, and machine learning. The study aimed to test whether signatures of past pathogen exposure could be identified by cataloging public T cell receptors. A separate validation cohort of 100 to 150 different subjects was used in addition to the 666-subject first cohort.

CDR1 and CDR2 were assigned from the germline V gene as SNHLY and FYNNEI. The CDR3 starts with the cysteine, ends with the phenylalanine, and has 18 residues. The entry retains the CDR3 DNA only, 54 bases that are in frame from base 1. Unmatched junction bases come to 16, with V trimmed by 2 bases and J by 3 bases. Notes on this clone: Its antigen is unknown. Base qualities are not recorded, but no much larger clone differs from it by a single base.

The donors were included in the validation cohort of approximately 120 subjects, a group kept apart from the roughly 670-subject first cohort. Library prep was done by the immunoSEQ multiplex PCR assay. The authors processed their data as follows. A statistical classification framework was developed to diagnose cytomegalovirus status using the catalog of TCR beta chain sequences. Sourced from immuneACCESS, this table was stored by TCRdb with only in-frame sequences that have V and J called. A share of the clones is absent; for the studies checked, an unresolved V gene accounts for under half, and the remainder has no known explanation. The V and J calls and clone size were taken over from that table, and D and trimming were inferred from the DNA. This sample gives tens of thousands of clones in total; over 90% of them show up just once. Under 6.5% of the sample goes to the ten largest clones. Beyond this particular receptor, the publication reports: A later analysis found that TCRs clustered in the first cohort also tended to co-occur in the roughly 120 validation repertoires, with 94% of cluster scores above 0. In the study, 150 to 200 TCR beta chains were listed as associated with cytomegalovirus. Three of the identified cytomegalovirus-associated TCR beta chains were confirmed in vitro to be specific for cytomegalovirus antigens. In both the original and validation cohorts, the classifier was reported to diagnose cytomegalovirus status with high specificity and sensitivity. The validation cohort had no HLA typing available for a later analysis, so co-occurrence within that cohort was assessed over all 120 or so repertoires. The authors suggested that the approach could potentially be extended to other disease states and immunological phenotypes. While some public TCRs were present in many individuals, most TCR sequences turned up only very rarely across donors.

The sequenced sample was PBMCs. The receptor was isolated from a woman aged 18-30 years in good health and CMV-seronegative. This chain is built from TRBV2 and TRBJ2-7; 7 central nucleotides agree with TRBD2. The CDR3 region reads CASSEWLVQGGVGYEQYF. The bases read TGTGCCAGCAGTGAATGGCTGGTTCAGGGAGGGGTTGGCTACGAGCAGTACTTC.